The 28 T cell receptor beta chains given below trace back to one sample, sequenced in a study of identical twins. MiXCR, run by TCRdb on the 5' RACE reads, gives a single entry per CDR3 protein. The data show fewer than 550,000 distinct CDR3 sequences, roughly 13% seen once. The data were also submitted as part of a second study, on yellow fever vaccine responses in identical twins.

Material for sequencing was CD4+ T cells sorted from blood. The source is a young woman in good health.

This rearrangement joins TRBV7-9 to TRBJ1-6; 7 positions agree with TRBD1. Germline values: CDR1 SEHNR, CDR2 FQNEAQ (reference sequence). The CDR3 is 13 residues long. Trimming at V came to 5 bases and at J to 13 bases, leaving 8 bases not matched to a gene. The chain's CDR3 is CASSPGGNFPLHF. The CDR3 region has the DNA TGTGCCAGCAGCCCAGGGGGGAATTTCCCCCTCCACTTT.

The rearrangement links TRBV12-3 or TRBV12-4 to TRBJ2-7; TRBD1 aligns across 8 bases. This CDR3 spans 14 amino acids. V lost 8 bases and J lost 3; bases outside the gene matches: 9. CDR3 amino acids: CASGARDRLYEQYF. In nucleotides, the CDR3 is TGTGCCAGCGGAGCCAGGGACAGGCTCTACGAGCAGTACTTC.

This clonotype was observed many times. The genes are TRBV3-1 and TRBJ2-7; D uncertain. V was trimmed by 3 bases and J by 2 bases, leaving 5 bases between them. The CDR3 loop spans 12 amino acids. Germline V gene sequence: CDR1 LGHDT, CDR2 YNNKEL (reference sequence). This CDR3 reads CASSHTTYEQYF. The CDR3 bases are TGTGCCAGCAGCCACACGACCTACGAGCAGTACTTC.

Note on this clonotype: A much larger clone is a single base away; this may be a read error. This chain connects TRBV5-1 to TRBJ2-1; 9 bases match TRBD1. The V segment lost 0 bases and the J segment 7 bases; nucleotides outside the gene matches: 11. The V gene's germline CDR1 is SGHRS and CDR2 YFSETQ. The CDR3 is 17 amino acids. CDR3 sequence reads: CASSLGLTGQGGNEQFF. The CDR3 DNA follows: TGCGCCAGCAGCTTGGGACTGACGGGACAGGGAGGGAATGAGCAGTTCTTC.

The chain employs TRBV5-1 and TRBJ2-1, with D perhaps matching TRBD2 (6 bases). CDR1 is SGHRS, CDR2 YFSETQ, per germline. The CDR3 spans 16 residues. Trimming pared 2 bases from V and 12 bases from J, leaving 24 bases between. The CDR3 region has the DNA TGCGCCAGCAGCTTATCCGCGGGGACCCAAACAGGAGGGCAGTTCTTC. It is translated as CASSLSAGTQTGGQFF.

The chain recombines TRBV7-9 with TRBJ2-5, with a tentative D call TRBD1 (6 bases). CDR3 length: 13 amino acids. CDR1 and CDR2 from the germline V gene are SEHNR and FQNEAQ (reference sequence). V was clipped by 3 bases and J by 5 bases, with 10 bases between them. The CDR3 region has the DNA TGTGCCAGCAGCTTGGGACATTGGGAGACCCAGTACTTC. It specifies CASSLGHWETQYF.

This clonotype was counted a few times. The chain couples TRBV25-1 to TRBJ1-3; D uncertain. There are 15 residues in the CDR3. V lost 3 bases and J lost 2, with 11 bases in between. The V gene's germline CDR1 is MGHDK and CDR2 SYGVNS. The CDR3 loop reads CASSDATRPGNTIYF. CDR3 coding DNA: TGTGCCAGCAGTGATGCCACACGCCCTGGAAACACCATATATTTT.

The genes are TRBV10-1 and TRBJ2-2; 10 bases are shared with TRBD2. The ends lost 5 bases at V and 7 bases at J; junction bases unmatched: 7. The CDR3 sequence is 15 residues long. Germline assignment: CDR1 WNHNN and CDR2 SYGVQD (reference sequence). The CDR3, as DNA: TGCGCCAGCAGTCCTAGCGGGAGTGGTAACGGGGAGCTGTTTTTT. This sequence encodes CASSPSGSGNGELFF.

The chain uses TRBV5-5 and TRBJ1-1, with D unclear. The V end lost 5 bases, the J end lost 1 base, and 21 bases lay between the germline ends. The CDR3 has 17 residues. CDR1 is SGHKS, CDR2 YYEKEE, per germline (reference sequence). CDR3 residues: CASRVSPAIGKNTEAFF. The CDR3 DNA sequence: TGTGCCAGCAGAGTCTCGCCCGCAATCGGTAAGAACACTGAAGCTTTCTTT.

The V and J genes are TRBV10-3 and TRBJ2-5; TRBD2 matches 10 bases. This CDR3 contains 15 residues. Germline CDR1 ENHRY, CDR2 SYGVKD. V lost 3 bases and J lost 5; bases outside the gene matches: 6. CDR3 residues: CAISELAGIGETQYF. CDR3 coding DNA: TGTGCCATCAGTGAACTAGCGGGGATCGGGGAGACCCAGTACTTC.

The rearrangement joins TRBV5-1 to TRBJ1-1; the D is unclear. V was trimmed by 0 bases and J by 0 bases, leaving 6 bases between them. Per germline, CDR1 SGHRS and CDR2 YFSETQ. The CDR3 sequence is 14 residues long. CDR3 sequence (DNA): TGCGCCAGCAGCTTGGTAGAAATGAACACTGAAGCTTTCTTT. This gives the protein CASSLVEMNTEAFF.

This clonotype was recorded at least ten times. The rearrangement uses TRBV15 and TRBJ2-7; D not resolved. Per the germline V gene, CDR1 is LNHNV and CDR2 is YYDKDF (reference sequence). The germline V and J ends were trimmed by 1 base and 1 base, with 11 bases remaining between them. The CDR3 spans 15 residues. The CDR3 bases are TGTGCCACCAGCAGAGCGTTAGCCGGGTCCTACGAGCAGTACTTC. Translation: CATSRALAGSYEQYF.

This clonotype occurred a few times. The chain's CDR3 is CASGGGTIYNEQFF. DNA for the CDR3: TGTGCCAGCGGGGGGGGGACTATCTACAATGAGCAGTTCTTC. This chain joins TRBV2 and TRBJ2-1; TRBD2 aligns across 7 bases. CDR1 is SNHLY, CDR2 FYNNEI, per germline. This CDR3 region has 14 residues. The trim removed 8 bases at V and 3 bases at J, leaving 7 bases unmatched. Drawing the rest from reference TRBV2 and TRBJ2-1, the complete variable domain is EPEVTQTPSHQVTQMGQEVILRCVPISNHLYFYWYRQILGQKVEFLVSFYNNEISEKSEIFDDQFSVERPDGSNFTLKIRSTKLEDSAMYFCASGGGTIYNEQFFGPGTRLTVL.

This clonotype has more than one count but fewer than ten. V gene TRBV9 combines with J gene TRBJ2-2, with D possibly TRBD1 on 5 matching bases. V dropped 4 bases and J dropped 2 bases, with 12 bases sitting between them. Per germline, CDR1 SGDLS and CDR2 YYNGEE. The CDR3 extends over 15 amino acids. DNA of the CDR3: TGTGCCAGCAGCACCCGGACACTCAACACCGGGGAGCTGTTTTTT. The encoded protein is CASSTRTLNTGELFF. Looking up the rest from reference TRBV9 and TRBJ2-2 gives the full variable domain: DSGVTQTPKHLITATGQRVTLRCSPRSGDLSVYWYQQSLDQGLQFLIQYYNGEERAKGNILERFSAQQFPDLHSELNLSSLELGDSALYFCASSTRTLNTGELFFGEGSRLTVL.

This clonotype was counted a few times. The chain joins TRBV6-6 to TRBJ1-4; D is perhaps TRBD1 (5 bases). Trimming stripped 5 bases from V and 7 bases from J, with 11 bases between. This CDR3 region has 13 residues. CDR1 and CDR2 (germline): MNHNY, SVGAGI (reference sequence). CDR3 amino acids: CASSGTAPEKLFF. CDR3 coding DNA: TGTGCCAGCAGTGGGACTGCTCCTGAAAAACTGTTTTTT.

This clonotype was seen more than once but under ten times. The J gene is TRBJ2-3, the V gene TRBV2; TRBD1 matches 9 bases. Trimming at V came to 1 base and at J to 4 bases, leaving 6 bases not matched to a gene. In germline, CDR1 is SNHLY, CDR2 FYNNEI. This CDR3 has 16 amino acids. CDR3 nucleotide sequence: TGTGCCAGCAGTGAAGTTGGGACAGGGTGGGCAGATACGCAGTATTTT. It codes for CASSEVGTGWADTQYF.

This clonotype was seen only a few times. The CDR3: CASSSLAEYEQYF. The CDR3, as DNA: TGTGCCAGCAGCTCACTAGCGGAGTACGAGCAGTACTTC. J is TRBJ2-7 and V is TRBV5-6; 8 nucleotides agree with TRBD2. V dropped 3 bases and J dropped 4; count of bases not matched to a gene: 3. Germline V gene lookup returns CDR1 SGHDT and CDR2 YYEEEE. CDR3 length equals 13 residues.

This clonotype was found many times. The CDR3 DNA reads TGTGCCAGCAGTATCGACAGGGGGCATTCACCCCTCCACTTT. This translates into CASSIDRGHSPLHF. The chain recombines TRBV6-2 or TRBV6-3 with TRBJ1-6, with 10 positions matching TRBD1. This CDR3 has 14 amino acids. Germline V gene data show CDR1 as MNHEY and CDR2 as SVGEGT. Trimming at V came to 5 bases and at J to 8 bases, leaving 3 bases not matched to a gene.

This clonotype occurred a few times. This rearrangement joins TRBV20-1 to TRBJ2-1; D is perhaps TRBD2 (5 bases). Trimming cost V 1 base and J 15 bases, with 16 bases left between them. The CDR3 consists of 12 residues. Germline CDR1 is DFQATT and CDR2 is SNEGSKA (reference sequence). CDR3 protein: CSARVLTGKPFF. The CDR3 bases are TGCAGTGCTAGAGTCTTGACGGGGAAGCCGTTCTTC.

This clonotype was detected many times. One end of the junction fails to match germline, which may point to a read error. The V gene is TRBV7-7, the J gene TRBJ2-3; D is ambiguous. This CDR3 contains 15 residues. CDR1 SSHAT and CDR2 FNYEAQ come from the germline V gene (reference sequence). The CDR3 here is CASSSTPLDTDTQYF. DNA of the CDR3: TGTGCTAGCAGCTCCACCCCCCTGGACACAGATACGCAGTATTTT.

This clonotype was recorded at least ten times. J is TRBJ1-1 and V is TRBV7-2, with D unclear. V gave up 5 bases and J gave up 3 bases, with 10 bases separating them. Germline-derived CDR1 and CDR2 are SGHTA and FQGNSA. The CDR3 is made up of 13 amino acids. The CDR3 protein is CASSPFLDTEAFF. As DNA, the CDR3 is TGTGCCAGCAGCCCGTTCCTGGACACTGAAGCTTTCTTT.

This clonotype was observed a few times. CDR3 residues: CASSSPGEGAEEQYF. The CDR3 bases are TGTGCCAGCAGCTCCCCGGGGGAGGGGGCAGAAGAGCAGTACTTC. The chain has TRBV7-3 and TRBJ2-7, with D perhaps TRBD1 or TRBD2 (7 bases each). Trimming cost V 4 bases and J 7 bases, with 20 bases left between them. Germline loops: CDR1 SGHTA, CDR2 FQGTGA. The CDR3 spans 15 residues. The full variable domain, completed using reference TRBV7-3 and TRBJ2-7, is GAGVSQTPSNKVTEKGKYVELRCDPISGHTALYWYRQSLGQGPEFLIYFQGTGAADDSGLPNDRFFAVRPEGSVSTLKIQRTERGDSAVYLCASSSPGEGAEEQYFGPGTRLTVT.

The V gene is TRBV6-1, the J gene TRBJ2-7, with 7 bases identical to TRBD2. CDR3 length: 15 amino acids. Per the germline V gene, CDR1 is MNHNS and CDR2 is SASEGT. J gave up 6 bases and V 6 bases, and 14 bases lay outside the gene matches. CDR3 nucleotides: TGTGCCAGCAGGCCTCCCACCGGGGAGGGAGGCGAGCAGTACTTC. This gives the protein CASRPPTGEGGEQYF.

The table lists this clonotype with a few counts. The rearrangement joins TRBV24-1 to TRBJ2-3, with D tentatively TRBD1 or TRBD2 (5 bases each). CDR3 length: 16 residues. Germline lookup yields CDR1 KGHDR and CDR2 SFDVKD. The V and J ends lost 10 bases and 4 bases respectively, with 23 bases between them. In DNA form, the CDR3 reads TGTGCCACATCGAGTCGACTTTCTAGCAGGGCAGATACGCAGTATTTT. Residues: CATSSRLSSRADTQYF.

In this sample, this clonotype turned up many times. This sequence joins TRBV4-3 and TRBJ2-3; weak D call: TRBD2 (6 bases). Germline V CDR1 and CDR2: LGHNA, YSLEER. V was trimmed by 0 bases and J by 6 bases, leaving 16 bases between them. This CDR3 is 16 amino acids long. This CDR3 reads CASSQDKGGAADTQYF. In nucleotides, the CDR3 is TGCGCCAGCAGCCAAGATAAGGGCGGGGCCGCTGATACGCAGTATTTT.

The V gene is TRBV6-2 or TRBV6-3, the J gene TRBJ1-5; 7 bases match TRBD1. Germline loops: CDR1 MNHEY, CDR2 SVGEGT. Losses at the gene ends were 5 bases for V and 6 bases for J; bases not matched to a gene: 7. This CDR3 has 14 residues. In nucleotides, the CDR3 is TGTGCCAGCAGTCAACAGGGGACGACTCAGCCCCAGCATTTT. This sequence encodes CASSQQGTTQPQHF.

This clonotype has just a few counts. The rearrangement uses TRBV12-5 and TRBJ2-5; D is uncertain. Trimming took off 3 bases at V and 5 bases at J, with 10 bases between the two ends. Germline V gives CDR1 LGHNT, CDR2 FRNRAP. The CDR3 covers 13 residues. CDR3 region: CASGLTERETQYF. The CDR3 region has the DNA TGTGCTAGTGGTTTAACAGAGAGGGAGACCCAGTACTTC.

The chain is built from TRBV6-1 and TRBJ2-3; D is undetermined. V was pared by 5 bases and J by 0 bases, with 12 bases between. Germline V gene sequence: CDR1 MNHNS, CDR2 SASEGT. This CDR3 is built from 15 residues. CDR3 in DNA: TGTGCCAGCAGTCGTGAGGCCTCTAGCACAGATACGCAGTATTTT. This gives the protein CASSREASSTDTQYF.